This T cell receptor (beta chain) was identified in a study of PD-1 blockade in mismatch repair-deficient tumors. The CDR3 has 14 amino acids. Overall study results and limits: Rapid post-treatment expansion, then contraction, generally preceding radiologic response, marked tumor-resident clones.

PCR or immunohistochemistry showed mismatch repair deficiency in every enrolled patient. A few pembrolizumab responders had their TCRs sequenced. Concerning this clone itself: Its antigen remains unknown.

The data were produced by immunoSEQ multiplex PCR, yet TCRdb's version contains in-frame clones alone and is incomplete. The sample shows 120,000 or so clones, 85% to 90% of them seen only once. The starting material was peripheral blood, obtained 72 weeks after starting pembrolizumab. The chain joins TRBV21-1 to TRBJ2-7; the table names TRBD2, a call not compared with the DNA. TRBV21-1 is a listed pseudogene. This TCR was recovered from an adult with mismatch repair-deficient cancer. CDR3 nucleotides: TGTGCCAGCACCCGGATAGCGAAAACCTACGAGCAGTACTTC. Translation: CASTRIAKTYEQYF.